This is a list of T cell receptor beta chains from one sample in a study of lymphopenia after photon versus proton radiotherapy. Method: immunoSEQ multiplex PCR; TCRdb's copy keeps in-frame clones and lacks some. The data show some 30,000 clones, roughly 89% seen once. The sample was peripheral blood, taken from a patient treated with proton-based radiotherapy. These TCRs come from a woman aged 55-70 years with cholangiocarcinoma. Some clones in this sample may be carry-over from other donors' samples. Both conserved end residues are part of each CDR3. The order of the fields is clone size, D gene, J gene, V gene, CDR3 DNA, CDR3 protein. A D gene is named only where the DNA matches it firmly. The size field is filled for only some rows; it gives once, few, many or a size class.

.,.,TRBJ1-4,TRBV7-8,TGTGCCAGCAGCCCAACGGCCTCCAGCCTAAATGAAAAACTGTTTTTT,CASSPTASSLNEKLFF
.,.,TRBJ2-5,TRBV5-1,TGCGCCAGCAGCCGTCTTGGGGAGACCCAGTACTTC,CASSRLGETQYF
.,TRBD1,TRBJ1-3,TRBV7-7,TGTGCTAGCAGCCAGGGACAGGGAAACACCATATATTTT,CASSQGQGNTIYF
.,TRBD2,TRBJ2-3,TRBV5-1,TGCGCCAGCAGCTTGGGACTAGCGGGGGGGCCGGGCACAGATACGCAGTATTTT,CASSLGLAGGPGTDTQYF
.,.,TRBJ1-6,TRBV10-2,TGCGCCAGCAGTCCGGGGGGGCCGTGGCCCCTCCACTTT,CASSPGGPWPLHF
once,.,TRBJ2-6,TRBV18,TGTGCCAGCTCATACGACTTTGGGGCGGTTGGGGCCAACGTCCTGACTTTC,CASSYDFGAVGANVLTF
.,.,TRBJ2-5,TRBV4-3,TGCGCCAGCAGCCAGTTAGGAGGTCAGGGCACTGAAACTGAGACCCAGTACTTC,CASSQLGGQGTETETQYF
.,TRBD1,TRBJ1-5,TRBV29-1,TGCAGCGCAGGGACAGGGATAAATCAGCCCCAGCATTTT,CSAGTGINQPQHF
.,TRBD1,TRBJ2-5,TRBV15,TGTGCCACCAGCAGAGGCCGGGACAGGGGTTCCGGGGCAGAGACCCAGTACTTC,CATSRGRDRGSGAETQYF
.,.,TRBJ1-2,TRBV4-1,TGCGCCAGCAGCCAAGTGGTGGGGGTAAGGGGTAACTATGGCTACACCTTC,CASSQVVGVRGNYGYTF
.,.,TRBJ1-1,TRBV6-5,TGTGCCAGCAGACAGGGTTTGAACACTGAAGCTTTCTTT,CASRQGLNTEAFF
.,TRBD2,TRBJ2-1,TRBV19,TGTGCCAGTAGTATAGTTCTAGCGGGAGGACGTAGCTCCTACAATGAGCAGTTCTTC,CASSIVLAGGRSSYNEQFF
.,TRBD1,TRBJ1-1,TRBV12-5,TGTGCTAGTGGCCAGGACAGGGGCACTGAAGCTTTCTTT,CASGQDRGTEAFF
.,.,TRBJ1-5,TRBV7-2,TGTGCCAGCAGTTATCAAGGGGGCAATCAGCCCCAGCATTTT,CASSYQGGNQPQHF
.,TRBD1,TRBJ1-2,TRBV2,TGTGCCAGCAGTGAGACAGGGATGGGCTATGGCTACACCTTC,CASSETGMGYGYTF
once,.,TRBJ2-3,TRBV15,TGTGCCACCAGCAGAGATACGAGGATTGATACGCAGTATTTT,CATSRDTRIDTQYF
.,.,TRBJ1-1,TRBV10-3,TGTGCCATCAGGAGGGACCTGAACACTGAAGCTTTCTTT,CAIRRDLNTEAFF
.,.,TRBJ2-5,TRBV19,TGTGCCAGTACAACAGGGTACCAAGAGACCCAGTACTTC,CASTTGYQETQYF
.,TRBD1,TRBJ1-1,TRBV28,TGTGCCAGCAGTTTAGTCAGTTCAGGGGGGTGGGTGAACACTGAAGCTTTCTTT,CASSLVSSGGWVNTEAFF
once,.,TRBJ2-1,TRBV7-9,TGTGCCAGCAGCTTCCGTCTAGCGAGCTACAATGAGCAGTTCTTC,CASSFRLASYNEQFF
.,.,TRBJ1-3,TRBV7-2,TGTGCCAGCAGCTTAGAAGCTGTCTCTTCTGGAAACACCATATATTTT,CASSLEAVSSGNTIYF
.,.,TRBJ2-7,TRBV4-3,TGCGCCAGCAGCCAAAAAATACAGGGTTCCTACGAGCAGTACTTC,CASSQKIQGSYEQYF
.,TRBD1,TRBJ2-6,TRBV30,TGTGCCTGGAGTCGGGGTAGGACAGGGGGCGCTGGGGCCAACGTCCTGACTTTC,CAWSRGRTGGAGANVLTF
.,.,TRBJ2-3,TRBV27,TGTGCCAGCAACCGACCAGGGCACGTGAATACGCAGTATTTT,CASNRPGHVNTQYF
.,.,TRBJ2-3,TRBV4-3,TGCGCCAGCAGCCAAATCCTCCGGCCAGCCACAGATACGCAGTATTTT,CASSQILRPATDTQYF
.,TRBD2,TRBJ2-3,TRBV13,TGTGCCAGCAGCTCCCGACTAGCGGGAGCCACCCGGTCAGATACGCAGTATTTT,CASSSRLAGATRSDTQYF
.,.,TRBJ2-4,TRBV7-2,TGTGCCAGCACCAACAGACTGGACAAAAACATTCAGTACTTC,CASTNRLDKNIQYF
.,.,TRBJ1-4,TRBV2,TGTGCCAGCTCGGGACGGAGGGATGAAAAACTGTTTTTT,CASSGRRDEKLFF
.,.,TRBJ2-1,TRBV5-1,TGCGCCAGCAGCCTCGACCCGGCGGGGTCCTACAATGAGCAGTTCTTC,CASSLDPAGSYNEQFF
.,TRBD2,TRBJ2-2,TRBV7-2,TGTGCCAGCAAAAGACCGGGACTAGCGGGGGGGCCCGGGGAGCTGTTTTTT,CASKRPGLAGGPGELFF
.,TRBD2,TRBJ2-7,TRBV19,TGTGCCAGTAGCCTGGCGGGGACTAGCGGGGATTACGAGCAGTACTTC,CASSLAGTSGDYEQYF
.,.,TRBJ2-4,TRBV18,TGTGCCAGCTCATCGGGACCCCGGAATGTCAAAAACATTCAGTACTTC,CASSSGPRNVKNIQYF
.,.,TRBJ2-1,TRBV7-2,TGTGCCAGCAGCTTCTCGATGGGGCAGTTCTTC,CASSFSMGQFF